This passage covers 10 T cell receptor beta chains from one sample sequenced in a study of shared clonotypes between healthy human individuals. Assay: immunoSEQ multiplex PCR; the TCRdb copy retains only in-frame clones and omits some. This table has more than 80,000 clones, 65% to 70% appearing once. Sequencing was performed on memory CD8+ T cells sorted from blood. Subset of the sample: CD45RO+ cells pooled with CCR7-negative TemRA cells. Source of these receptors: a young man in good health.

This clone appeared many times. V gene TRBV28 combines with J gene TRBJ1-3; weak D call: TRBD1 (5 bases). Germline V gene lookup returns CDR1 MDHEN and CDR2 SYDVKM. The CDR3 sequence is 14 residues long. With 6 bases removed from V and 0 bases from J, the gap between germline ends came to 9 bases. CDR3 nucleotide sequence: TGTGCCAGCAGCTTCCAGGGCTCTGGAAACACCATATATTTT. This codes for CASSFQGSGNTIYF.

In the case of this clone: This is likely an artifact of a read error, given a far larger clone one base away. This chain joins TRBV7-8 and TRBJ2-7; 12 bases are a match to TRBD2. Germline V gives CDR1 SGHVS, CDR2 FQNEAQ. The CDR3 totals 18 residues. The CDR3 spells CANSFGPGTSGFSGEQYF. CDR3 in DNA: TGTGCCAACAGCTTCGGACCCGGGACTAGCGGGTTTTCGGGCGAGCAGTACTTC. Based on the CDR3 plus reference TRBV7-8 and TRBJ2-7, the full variable domain is GAGVSQSPRYKVAKRGQDVALRCDPISGHVSLFWYQQALGQGPEFLTYFQNEAQLDKSGLPSDRFFAERPEGSVSTLKIQRTQQEDSAVYLCANSFGPGTSGFSGEQYFGPGTRLTVT.

V is TRBV19 and J is TRBJ1-2, with 9 bases that match TRBD1. The V and J ends lost 7 bases and 4 bases, in that order; junction bases with no gene match: 13. The germline gives CDR1 LNHDA, CDR2 SQIVND (reference sequence). The CDR3 is 16 residues long. CDR3 in amino acids: CASKAAQGAVFYGYTF. The CDR3 DNA sequence: TGTGCCAGTAAGGCGGCACAGGGGGCGGTCTTCTATGGCTACACCTTC.

This chain joins TRBV6-1 and TRBJ1-2; a possible D gene is TRBD1 (5 bases). The V gene's germline CDR1 is MNHNS and CDR2 SASEGT. Trimming pared 7 bases from V and 4 bases from J, leaving 19 bases between. This CDR3 is built from 15 residues. DNA of the CDR3: TGTGCCAGCACCCCTATCCAGCGGGGGGGCTATGGCTACACCTTC. This encodes CASTPIQRGGYGYTF.

The CDR3 nucleotides read TGCACCAGCAGCCAAGGGACCTACAATGAGCAGTTCTTC. Amino acid sequence: CTSSQGTYNEQFF. This chain joins TRBV1 and TRBJ2-1. TRBV1 is flagged as a pseudogene. The CDR3 runs to 13 residues.

Of note for this clone: A far larger clone is a single base away, which makes a read error likely. The genes are TRBV27 and TRBJ2-7; D remains unclear. CDR3 length equals 13 residues. Per the germline V gene, CDR1 is MNHEY and CDR2 is SMNVEV (reference sequence). CDR3 region: CASRSPGSYERYF. As DNA, the CDR3 is TGTGCCAGCAGGTCCCCAGGCTCCTACGAGCGGTACTTC.

The chain employs TRBV28 and TRBJ2-7; 9 bases are a match to TRBD2. Germline CDR1 and CDR2: MDHEN and SYDVKM. CDR3 length equals 17 residues. Trimming removed 6 bases from V and 2 bases from J; junction bases left unmatched: 14. The DNA for the CDR3 is TGTGCCAGCAGCCTATACAATAGCGGGAGACTCCCCTACGAGCAGTACTTC. It specifies CASSLYNSGRLPYEQYF.

This clone was detected ten times or more. The genes are TRBV19 and TRBJ1-1, with D uncertain. There are 13 residues in the CDR3. Germline CDR1 is LNHDA and CDR2 is SQIVND (reference sequence). V was shortened by 8 bases and J by 2 bases, with 12 bases between the two germline ends. The CDR3 sequence: CASCAKPNTEAFF. The CDR3 coding sequence is TGTGCCAGTTGTGCCAAGCCCAACACTGAAGCTTTCTTT.

The gene calls are TRBV11-2 and TRBJ2-5; 9 bases are a match to TRBD1. The CDR3 consists of 17 residues. J gave up 6 bases and V 4 bases, and 15 bases lay outside the gene matches. Looked up from germline, CDR1 is SGHAT and CDR2 is FQNNGV. The CDR3 spells CASSSDPSTGGRKTQYF. CDR3 DNA: TGTGCCAGCAGCTCCGATCCCTCGACAGGGGGAAGGAAGACCCAGTACTTC.

The chain is built from TRBV4-3 and TRBJ2-2; D remains unclear. This CDR3 comprises 18 residues. The germline CDR1 and CDR2 sequences are LGHNA and YSLEER. V shed 4 bases and J shed 2 bases, with 20 bases lying between them. This chain's CDR3 is CASSRLGPRWVNTGELFF. The CDR3 nucleotides are TGCGCCAGCAGCCGCCTTGGCCCTCGGTGGGTAAACACCGGGGAGCTGTTTTTT.